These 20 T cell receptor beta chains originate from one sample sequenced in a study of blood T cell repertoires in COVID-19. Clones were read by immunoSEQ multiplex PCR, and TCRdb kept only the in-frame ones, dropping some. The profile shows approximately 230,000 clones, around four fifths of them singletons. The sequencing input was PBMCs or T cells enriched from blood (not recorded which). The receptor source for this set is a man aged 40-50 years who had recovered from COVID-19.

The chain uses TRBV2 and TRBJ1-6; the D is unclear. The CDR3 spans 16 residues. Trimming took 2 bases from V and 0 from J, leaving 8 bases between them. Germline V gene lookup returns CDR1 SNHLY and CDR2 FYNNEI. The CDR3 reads CASSERGNSYNSPLHF. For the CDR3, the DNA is TGTGCCAGCAGTGAACGGGGAAACTCCTATAATTCACCCCTCCACTTT.

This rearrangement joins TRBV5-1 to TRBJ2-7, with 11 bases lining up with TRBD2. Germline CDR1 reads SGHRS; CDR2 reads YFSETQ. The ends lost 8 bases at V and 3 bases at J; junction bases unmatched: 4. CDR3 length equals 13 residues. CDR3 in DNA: TGCGCCAGGGCGACTAGCGGGAACTACGAGCAGTACTTC. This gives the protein CARATSGNYEQYF.

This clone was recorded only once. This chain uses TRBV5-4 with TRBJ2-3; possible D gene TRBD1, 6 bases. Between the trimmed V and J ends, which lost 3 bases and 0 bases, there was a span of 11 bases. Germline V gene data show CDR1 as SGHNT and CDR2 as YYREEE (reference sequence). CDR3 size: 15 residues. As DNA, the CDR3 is TGTGCCAGCAGCTCGACAGGAGGAAGCACAGATACGCAGTATTTT. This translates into CASSSTGGSTDTQYF.

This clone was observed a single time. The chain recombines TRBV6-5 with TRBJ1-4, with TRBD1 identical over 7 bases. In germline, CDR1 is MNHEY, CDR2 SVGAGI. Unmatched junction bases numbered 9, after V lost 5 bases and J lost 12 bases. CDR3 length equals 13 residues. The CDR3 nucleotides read TGTGCCAGCAGTCCGACAGGGTACCCTCAACTGTTTTTT. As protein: CASSPTGYPQLFF.

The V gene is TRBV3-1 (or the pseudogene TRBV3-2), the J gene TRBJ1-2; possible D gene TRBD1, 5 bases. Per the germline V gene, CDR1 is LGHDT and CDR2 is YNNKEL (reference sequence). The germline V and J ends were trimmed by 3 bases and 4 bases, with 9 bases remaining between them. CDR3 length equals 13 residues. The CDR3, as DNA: TGTGCCAGCAGCCAGATAGGGGCCTATGGCTACACCTTC. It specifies CASSQIGAYGYTF.

The DNA of the CDR3 is TGCGCCAGCAGCCAAGCAACCCCCACAGGGGGCCTTAATGAAAAACTGTTTTTT. It codes for CASSQATPTGGLNEKLFF. V gene TRBV4-3 combines with J gene TRBJ1-4; 9 bases fit TRBD1. Germline CDR1 and CDR2: LGHNA and YSLEER. The CDR3 sequence is 18 residues long. V lost 1 base and J lost 4; bases outside the gene matches: 10.

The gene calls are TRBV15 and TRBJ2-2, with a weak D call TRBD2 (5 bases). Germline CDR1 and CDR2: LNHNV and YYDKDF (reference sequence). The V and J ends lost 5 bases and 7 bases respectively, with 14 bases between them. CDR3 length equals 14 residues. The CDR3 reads CATSLPDGDGELFF. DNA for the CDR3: TGTGCCACCAGCCTTCCCGACGGGGACGGGGAGCTGTTTTTT.

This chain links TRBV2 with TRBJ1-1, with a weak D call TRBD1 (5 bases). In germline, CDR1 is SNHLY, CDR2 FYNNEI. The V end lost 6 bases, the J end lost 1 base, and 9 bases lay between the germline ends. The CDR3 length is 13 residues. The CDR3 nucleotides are TGTGCCAGCAGGTCAAGGGGGAACACTGAAGCTTTCTTT. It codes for CASRSRGNTEAFF.

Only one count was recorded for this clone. The CDR3 coding sequence is TGTGCCAGCAGACTGTCGACAGGGGGCGATGCTTTCTTT. This codes for CASRLSTGGDAFF. The V gene is TRBV27, the J gene TRBJ1-1; 10 nucleotides line up with TRBD1. Trimming took 6 bases from V and 11 from J; bases not matched to a gene: 9. The CDR3 sequence is 13 residues long. Per germline, CDR1 MNHEY and CDR2 SMNVEV (reference sequence).

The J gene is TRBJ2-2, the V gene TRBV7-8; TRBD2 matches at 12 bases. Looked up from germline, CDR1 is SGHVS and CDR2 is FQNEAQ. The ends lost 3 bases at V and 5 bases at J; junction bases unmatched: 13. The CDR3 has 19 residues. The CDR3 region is CASSFRGLAGGPGTGELFF. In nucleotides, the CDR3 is TGTGCCAGCAGCTTCCGGGGGCTAGCGGGAGGGCCGGGGACCGGGGAGCTGTTTTTT.

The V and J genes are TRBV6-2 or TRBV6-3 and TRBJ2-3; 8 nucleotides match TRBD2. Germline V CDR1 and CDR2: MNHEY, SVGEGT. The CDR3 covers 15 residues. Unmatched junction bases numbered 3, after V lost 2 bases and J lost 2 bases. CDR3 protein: CASSYEAGDTDTQYF. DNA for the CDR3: TGTGCCAGCAGTTACGAAGCGGGGGACACAGATACGCAGTATTTT.

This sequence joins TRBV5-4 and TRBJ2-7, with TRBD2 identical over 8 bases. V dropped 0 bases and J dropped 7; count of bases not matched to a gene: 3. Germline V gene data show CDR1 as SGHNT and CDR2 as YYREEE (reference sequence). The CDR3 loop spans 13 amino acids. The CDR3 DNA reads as TGTGCCAGCAGCTTGGGCGGGGGGAGAGAGCAGTACTTC. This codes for CASSLGGGREQYF.

The CDR3 bases are TGCAGCGTTGAACTCTGGACAGGAAACAATGAGCAGTTCTTC. Protein product: CSVELWTGNNEQFF. The chain uses TRBV29-1 and TRBJ2-1; TRBD1 aligns across 7 bases. The length of the CDR3 is 14 residues. Germline trimming cut 2 bases from V and 5 bases from J; bases unmatched to any gene: 6. In germline, CDR1 is SQVTM, CDR2 ANQGSEA.

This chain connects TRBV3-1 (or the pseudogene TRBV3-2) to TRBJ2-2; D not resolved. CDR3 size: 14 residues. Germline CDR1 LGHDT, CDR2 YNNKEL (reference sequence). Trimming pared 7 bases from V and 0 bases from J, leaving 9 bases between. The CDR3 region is CASNGGANTGELFF. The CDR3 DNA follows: TGTGCCAGCAACGGCGGAGCGAACACCGGGGAGCTGTTTTTT.

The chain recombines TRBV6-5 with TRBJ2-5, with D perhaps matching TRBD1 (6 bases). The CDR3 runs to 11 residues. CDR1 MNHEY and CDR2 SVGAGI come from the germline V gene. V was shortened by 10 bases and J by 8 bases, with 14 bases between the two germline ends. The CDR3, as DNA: TGTGCCACGGCCGGGACAATTACCCAGTACTTC. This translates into CATAGTITQYF.

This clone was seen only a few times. For the CDR3, the DNA is TGCACCAGCAGCCAAGATAGAAGGACTAGCGGGGCCCCACAAGAGACCCAGTACTTC. Translated: CTSSQDRRTSGAPQETQYF. The chain links TRBV1 to TRBJ2-5; the D segment call TRBD2 is taken from the table without a DNA check. TRBV1 is described as a pseudogene. This CDR3 has 19 residues.

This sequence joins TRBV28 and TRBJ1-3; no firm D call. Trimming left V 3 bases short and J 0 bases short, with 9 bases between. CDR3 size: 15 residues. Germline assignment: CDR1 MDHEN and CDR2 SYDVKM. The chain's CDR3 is CASSLEVSSGNTIYF. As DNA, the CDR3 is TGTGCCAGCAGTTTGGAGGTTAGCTCTGGAAACACCATATATTTT.

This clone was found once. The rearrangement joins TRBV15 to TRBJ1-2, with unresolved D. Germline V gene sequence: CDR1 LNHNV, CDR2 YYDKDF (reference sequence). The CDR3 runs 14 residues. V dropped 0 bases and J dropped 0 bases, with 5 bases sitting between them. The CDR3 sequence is CATSRDRANYGYTF. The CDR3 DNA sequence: TGTGCCACCAGCAGAGATCGGGCTAACTATGGCTACACCTTC. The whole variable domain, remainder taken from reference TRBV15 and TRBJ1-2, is DAMVIQNPRYQVTQFGKPVTLSCSQTLNHNVMYWYQQKSSQAPKLLFHYYDKDFNNEADTPDNFQSRRPNTSFCFLDIRSPGLGDTAMYLCATSRDRANYGYTFGSGTRLTVV.

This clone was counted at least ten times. This CDR3 reads CASSPSGQPNQPQHF. As DNA, the CDR3 is TGTGCCAGCAGCCCCTCAGGACAGCCCAATCAGCCCCAGCATTTT. The chain combines TRBV9 with TRBJ1-5, with D possibly being TRBD1 (6 bases). Germline CDR1 reads SGDLS; CDR2 reads YYNGEE. The CDR3 length is 15 residues. V was trimmed by 4 bases and J by 3 bases, leaving 14 bases between them.

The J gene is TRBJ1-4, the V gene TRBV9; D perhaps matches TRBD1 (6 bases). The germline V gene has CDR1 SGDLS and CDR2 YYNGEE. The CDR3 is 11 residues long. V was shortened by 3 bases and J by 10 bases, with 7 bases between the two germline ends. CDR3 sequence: CASSGRGKLFF. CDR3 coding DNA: TGTGCCAGCAGCGGCAGGGGAAAACTGTTTTTT.